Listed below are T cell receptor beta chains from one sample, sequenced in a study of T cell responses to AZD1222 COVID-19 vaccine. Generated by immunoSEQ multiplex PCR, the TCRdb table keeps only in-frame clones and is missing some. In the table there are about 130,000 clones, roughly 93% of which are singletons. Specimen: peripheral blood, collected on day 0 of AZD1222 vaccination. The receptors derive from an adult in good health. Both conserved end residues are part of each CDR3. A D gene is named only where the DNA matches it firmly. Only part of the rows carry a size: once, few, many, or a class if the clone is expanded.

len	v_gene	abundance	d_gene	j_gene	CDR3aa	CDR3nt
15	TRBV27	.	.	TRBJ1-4	CASSFRGWANEKLFF	TGTGCCAGCAGTTTCCGGGGGTGGGCTAATGAAAAACTGTTTTTT
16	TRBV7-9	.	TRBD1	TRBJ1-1	CASSFVPGQMNTEAFF	TGTGCCAGCAGCTTTGTACCGGGACAGATGAACACTGAAGCTTTCTTT
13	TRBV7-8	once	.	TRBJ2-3	CASSFGSTDTQYF	TGTGCCAGCAGCTTCGGGAGCACAGATACGCAGTATTTT
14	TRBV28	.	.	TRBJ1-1	CASSFQGLAPEAFF	TGTGCCAGCAGTTTTCAGGGACTAGCCCCTGAAGCTTTCTTT
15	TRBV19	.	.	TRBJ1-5	CASSPRGDGNQPQHF	TGTGCCAGTAGTCCCCGGGGCGATGGCAATCAGCCCCAGCATTTT
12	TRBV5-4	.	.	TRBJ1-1	CASSFWPGEAFF	TGTGCCAGCAGCTTTTGGCCCGGTGAAGCTTTCTTT
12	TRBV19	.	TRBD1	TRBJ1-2	CASADRVYGYTF	TGTGCCAGTGCGGACAGGGTTTATGGCTACACCTTC
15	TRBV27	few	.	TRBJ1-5	CASGLHGQGNQPQHF	TGTGCCAGCGGACTACACGGACAAGGGAATCAGCCCCAGCATTTT
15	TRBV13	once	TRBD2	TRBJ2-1	CASSLVGLAYNEQFF	TGTGCCAGCAGCTTAGTGGGACTAGCCTACAATGAGCAGTTCTTC
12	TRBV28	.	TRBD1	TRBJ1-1	CASSLTGAAAFF	TGTGCCAGCAGCTTAACAGGGGCGGCAGCTTTCTTT
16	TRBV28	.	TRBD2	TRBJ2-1	CASSLFPSGKHNEQFF	TGTGCCAGCAGTTTATTTCCTAGCGGGAAACACAATGAGCAGTTCTTC
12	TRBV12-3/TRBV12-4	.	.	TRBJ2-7	CASSPFWGEQYF	TGTGCCAGCAGTCCCTTTTGGGGCGAGCAGTACTTC
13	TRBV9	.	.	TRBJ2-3	CASSVGGPDTQYF	TGTGCCAGCAGCGTCGGAGGGCCAGATACGCAGTATTTT
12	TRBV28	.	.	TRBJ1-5	CASSVQNQPQHF	TGTGCCAGCAGTGTACAGAATCAGCCCCAGCATTTT
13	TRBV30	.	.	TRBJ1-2	CAWSLGQSYGYTF	TGTGCCTGGAGTCTCGGACAGAGCTATGGCTACACCTTC
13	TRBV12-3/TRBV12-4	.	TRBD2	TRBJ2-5	CASSLVRGVTQYF	TGTGCCAGCAGTTTAGTCCGGGGGGTGACCCAGTACTTC
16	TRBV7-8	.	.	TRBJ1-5	CASSPGVGILNQPQHF	TGTGCCAGCAGCCCAGGGGTCGGAATACTTAATCAGCCCCAGCATTTT
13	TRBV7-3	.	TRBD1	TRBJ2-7	CASSFDRGREQYF	TGTGCCAGCAGCTTTGACAGGGGGCGGGAGCAGTACTTC
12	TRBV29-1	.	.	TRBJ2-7	CSVGGVTNEQYF	TGCAGCGTAGGAGGGGTAACGAACGAGCAGTACTTC
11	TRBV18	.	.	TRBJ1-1	CASSPPSDAFF	TGTGCCAGCTCACCACCCTCAGACGCTTTCTTT
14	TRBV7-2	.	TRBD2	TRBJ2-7	CASGRLAFGHEQYF	TGTGCCAGCGGTCGACTAGCGTTTGGTCACGAGCAGTACTTC
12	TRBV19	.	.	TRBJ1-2	CACLTPLRGYTF	TGTGCCTGCCTTACTCCGCTAAGGGGCTACACCTTC
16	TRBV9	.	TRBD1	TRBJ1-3	CASSLWDRASGNTIYF	TGTGCCAGCAGCCTGTGGGACAGGGCCTCTGGAAACACCATATATTTT
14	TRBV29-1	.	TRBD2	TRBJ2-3	CSVEMAGVTDTQYF	TGCAGCGTTGAAATGGCGGGAGTCACAGATACGCAGTATTTT
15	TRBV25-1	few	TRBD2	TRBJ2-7	CASSEFEAGGDEQYF	TGTGCCAGCAGTGAATTCGAAGCGGGAGGTGATGAGCAGTACTTC
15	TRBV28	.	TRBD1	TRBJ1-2	CASSQPGQGAYGYTF	TGTGCCAGCAGCCAACCGGGACAGGGCGCCTATGGCTACACCTTC
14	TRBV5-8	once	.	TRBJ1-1	CASSFSRLNTEAFF	TGTGCCAGCAGCTTTAGCAGACTGAACACTGAAGCTTTCTTT
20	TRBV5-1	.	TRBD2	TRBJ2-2	CASSSRYPGTSGSGTGELFF	TGCGCCAGCAGCTCCCGATACCCCGGGACTAGCGGGAGTGGGACCGGGGAGCTGTTTTTT
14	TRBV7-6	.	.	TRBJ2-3	CASSLSGNTDTQYF	TGTGCCAGCAGCTTAAGCGGCAACACAGATACGCAGTATTTT
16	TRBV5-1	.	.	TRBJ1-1	CASSLAVGRPDTEAFF	TGCGCCAGCAGCTTGGCCGTAGGCCGCCCGGACACTGAAGCTTTCTTT
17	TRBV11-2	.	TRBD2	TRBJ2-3	CASSLILSGTGTDTQYF	TGTGCCAGCAGCTTAATCCTCAGCGGGACTGGCACAGATACGCAGTATTTT
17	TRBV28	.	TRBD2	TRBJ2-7	CATRTSGRFTSPGEQYF	TGTGCCACCAGGACTAGCGGGAGGTTTACATCGCCGGGCGAGCAGTACTTC
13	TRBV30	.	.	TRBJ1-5	CAWSEPEGQPQHF	TGTGCCTGGAGTGAACCGGAGGGTCAGCCCCAGCATTTT